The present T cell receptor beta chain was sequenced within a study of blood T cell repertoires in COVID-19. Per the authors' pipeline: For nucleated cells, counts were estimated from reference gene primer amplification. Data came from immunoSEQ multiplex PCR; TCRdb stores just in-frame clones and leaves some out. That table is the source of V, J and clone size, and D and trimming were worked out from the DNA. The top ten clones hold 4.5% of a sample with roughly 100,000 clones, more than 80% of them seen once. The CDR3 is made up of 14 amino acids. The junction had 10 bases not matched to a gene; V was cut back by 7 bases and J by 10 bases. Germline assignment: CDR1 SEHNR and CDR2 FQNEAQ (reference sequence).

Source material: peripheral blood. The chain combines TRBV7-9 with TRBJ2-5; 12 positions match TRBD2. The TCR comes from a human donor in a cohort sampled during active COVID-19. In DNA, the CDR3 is TGTGCCAGCATCTCGGAGGGACTAGCGGGTAGCCAGTACTTC. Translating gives CASISEGLAGSQYF.